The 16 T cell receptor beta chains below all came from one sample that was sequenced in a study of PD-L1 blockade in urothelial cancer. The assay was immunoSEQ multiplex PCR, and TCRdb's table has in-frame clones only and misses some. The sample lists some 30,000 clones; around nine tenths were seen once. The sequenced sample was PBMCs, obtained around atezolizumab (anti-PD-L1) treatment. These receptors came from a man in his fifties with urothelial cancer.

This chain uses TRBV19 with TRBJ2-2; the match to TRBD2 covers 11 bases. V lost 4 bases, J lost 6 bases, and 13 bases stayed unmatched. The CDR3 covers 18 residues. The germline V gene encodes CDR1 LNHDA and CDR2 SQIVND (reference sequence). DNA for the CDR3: TGTGCCAGTAGTAACCGGATAGCGGGAGGGCCTTTCGCCGGGGAGCTGTTTTTT. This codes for CASSNRIAGGPFAGELFF.

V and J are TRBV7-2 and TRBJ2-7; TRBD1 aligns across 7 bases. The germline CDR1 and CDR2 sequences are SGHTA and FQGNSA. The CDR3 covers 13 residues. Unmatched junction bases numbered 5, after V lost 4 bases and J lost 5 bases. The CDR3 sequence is CASSSGQYDEQYF. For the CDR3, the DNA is TGTGCCAGCAGCTCGGGACAGTATGACGAGCAGTACTTC.

CDR3 protein: CASSPDRGRDGYTF. CDR3 coding DNA: TGTGCCAGTAGCCCGGACAGGGGACGCGATGGCTACACCTTC. The chain uses TRBV19 and TRBJ1-2; 9 nucleotides line up with TRBD1. Per the germline V gene, CDR1 is LNHDA and CDR2 is SQIVND (reference sequence). Unmatched junction bases numbered 8, after V lost 6 bases and J lost 6 bases. The CDR3 length is 14 residues.

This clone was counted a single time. In DNA form, the CDR3 reads TGTGCCAGCAGTTACGTGGGTCGGGACAGGGCCCGTGGCTACACCTTC. Its protein is CASSYVGRDRARGYTF. The chain employs TRBV6-5 and TRBJ1-2; 9 nucleotides match TRBD1. The V gene's germline CDR1 is MNHEY and CDR2 SVGAGI. Unmatched junction bases numbered 11, after V lost 2 bases and J lost 7 bases. This CDR3 spans 16 amino acids.

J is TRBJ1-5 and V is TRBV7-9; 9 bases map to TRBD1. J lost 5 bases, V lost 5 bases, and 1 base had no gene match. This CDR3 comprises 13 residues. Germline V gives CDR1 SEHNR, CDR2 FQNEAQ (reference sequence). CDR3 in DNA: TGTGCCAGCAGCCGGACAGGGGATCAGCCCCAGCATTTT. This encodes CASSRTGDQPQHF.

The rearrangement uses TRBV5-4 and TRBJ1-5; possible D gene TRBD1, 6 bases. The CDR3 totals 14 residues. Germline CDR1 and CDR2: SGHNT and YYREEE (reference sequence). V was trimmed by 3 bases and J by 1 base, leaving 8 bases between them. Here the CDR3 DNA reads TGTGCCAGCAGCTCACAGGGCAGCAATCAGCCCCAGCATTTT. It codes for CASSSQGSNQPQHF. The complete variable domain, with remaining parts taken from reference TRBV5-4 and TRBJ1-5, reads ETGVTQSPTHLIKTRGQQVTLRCSSQSGHNTVSWYQQALGQGPQFIFQYYREEENGRGNFPPRFSGLQFPNYSSELNVNALELDDSALYLCASSSQGSNQPQHFGDGTRLSIL.

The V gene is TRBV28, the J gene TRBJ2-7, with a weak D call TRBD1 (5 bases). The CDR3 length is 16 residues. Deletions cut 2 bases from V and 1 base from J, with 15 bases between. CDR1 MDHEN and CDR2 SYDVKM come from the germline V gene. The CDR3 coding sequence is TGTGCCAGCAGTTTACCCCTCCTTCGACAGTCCTACGAGCAGTACTTC. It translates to CASSLPLLRQSYEQYF.

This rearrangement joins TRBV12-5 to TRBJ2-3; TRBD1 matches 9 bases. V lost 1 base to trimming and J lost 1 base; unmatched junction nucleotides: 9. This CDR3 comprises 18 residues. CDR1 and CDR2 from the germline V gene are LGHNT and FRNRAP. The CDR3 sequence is CASGLEYRDRVGTDTQYF. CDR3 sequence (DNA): TGTGCTAGTGGTTTGGAGTACCGGGACAGGGTGGGCACAGATACGCAGTATTTT.

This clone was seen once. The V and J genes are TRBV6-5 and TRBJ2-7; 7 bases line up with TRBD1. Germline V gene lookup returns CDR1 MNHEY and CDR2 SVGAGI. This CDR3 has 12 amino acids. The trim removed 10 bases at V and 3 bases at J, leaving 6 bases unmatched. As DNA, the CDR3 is TGTGCCACCCGGGACAGAGTCTACGAGCAGTACTTC. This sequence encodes CATRDRVYEQYF.

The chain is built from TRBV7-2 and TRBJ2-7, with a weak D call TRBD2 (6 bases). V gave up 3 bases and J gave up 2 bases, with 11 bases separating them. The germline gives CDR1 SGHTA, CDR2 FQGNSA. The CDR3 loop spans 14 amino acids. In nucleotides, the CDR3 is TGTGCCAGCAGCTTCGGGGGAGGCGCCTACGAGCAGTACTTC. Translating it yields CASSFGGGAYEQYF.

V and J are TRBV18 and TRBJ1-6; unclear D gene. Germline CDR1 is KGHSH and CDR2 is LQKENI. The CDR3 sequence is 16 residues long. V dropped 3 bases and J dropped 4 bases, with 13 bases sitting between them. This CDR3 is CASSPGDSGYNSPLHF. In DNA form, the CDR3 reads TGTGCCAGCTCACCTGGAGACTCTGGATATAATTCACCCCTCCACTTT.

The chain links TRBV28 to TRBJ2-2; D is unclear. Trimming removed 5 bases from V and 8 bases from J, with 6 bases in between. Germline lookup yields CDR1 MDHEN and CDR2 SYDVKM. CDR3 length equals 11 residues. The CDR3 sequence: CASSPPGELFF. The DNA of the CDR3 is TGTGCCAGCAGTCCCCCTGGGGAGCTGTTTTTT.

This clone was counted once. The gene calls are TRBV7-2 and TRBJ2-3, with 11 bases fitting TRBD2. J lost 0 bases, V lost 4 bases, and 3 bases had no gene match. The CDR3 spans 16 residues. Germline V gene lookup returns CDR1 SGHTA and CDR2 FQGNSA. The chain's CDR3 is CASSYRLAGSTDTQYF. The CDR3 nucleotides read TGTGCCAGCAGCTACCGACTAGCGGGGAGCACAGATACGCAGTATTTT.

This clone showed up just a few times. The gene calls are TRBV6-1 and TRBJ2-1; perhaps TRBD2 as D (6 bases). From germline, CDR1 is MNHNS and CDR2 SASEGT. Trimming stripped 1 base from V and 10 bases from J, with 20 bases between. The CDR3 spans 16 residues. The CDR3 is CASSEGLSGLRGEQFF. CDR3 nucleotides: TGTGCCAGCAGTGAAGGACTTAGCGGCTTGCGAGGGGAGCAGTTCTTC.

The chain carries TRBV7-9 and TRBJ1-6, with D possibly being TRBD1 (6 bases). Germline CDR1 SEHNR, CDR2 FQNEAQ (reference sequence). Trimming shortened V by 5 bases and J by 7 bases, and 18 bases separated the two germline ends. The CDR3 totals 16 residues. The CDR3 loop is CASSPQTGSTNSPLHF. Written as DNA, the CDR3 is TGTGCCAGCAGCCCGCAGACAGGCTCCACCAATTCACCCCTCCACTTT.

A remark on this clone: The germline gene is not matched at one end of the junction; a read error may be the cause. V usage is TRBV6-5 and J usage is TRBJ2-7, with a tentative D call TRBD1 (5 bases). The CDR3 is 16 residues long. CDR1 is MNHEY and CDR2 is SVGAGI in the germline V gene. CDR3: CASSYSASGLSHEQYF. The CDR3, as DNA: TGTGCCAGCAGTTACTCGGCGTCAGGGCTCTCCCACGAGCAGTACTTC.